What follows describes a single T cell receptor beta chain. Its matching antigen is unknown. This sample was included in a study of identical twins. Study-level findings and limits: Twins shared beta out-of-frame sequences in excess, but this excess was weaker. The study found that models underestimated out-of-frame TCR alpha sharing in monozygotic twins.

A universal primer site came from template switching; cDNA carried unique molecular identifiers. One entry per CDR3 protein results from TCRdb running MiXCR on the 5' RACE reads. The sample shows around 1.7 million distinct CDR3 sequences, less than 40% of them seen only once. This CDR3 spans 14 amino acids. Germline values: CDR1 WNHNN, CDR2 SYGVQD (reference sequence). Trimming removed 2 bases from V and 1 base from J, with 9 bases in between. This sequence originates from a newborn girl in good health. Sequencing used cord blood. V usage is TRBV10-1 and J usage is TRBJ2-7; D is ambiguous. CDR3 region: CASSEGPASYEQYF. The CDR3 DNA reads TGCGCCAGCAGTGAGGGTCCGGCATCCTACGAGCAGTACTTC.